This entry is about one T cell receptor (beta chain). A read error may produce the germline difference seen at one junction end. The record originates from a study of glioma-infiltrating T cells. Study at large: Dexamethasone exposure before glioma surgery was limited to six or fewer days.

Using RNA template, CDR3s of TCR alpha and beta were amplified with iRepertoire arm-PCR. MiXCR was run by TCRdb on the multiplex PCR reads, yielding one entry per CDR3 protein. This sample has more than 300,000 distinct CDR3 sequences; roughly 41% occur once, and the top ten carry 12%. The CDR3 length is 16 residues. Germline V gene data show CDR1 as KGHDR and CDR2 as SFDVKD. The source material was glioma tissue, nonneoplastic brain tissue, or PBMCs (not recorded which). The source of this sequence is a human donor with low-grade glioma or glioblastoma, undergoing nonglioma brain surgery, or in good health (not recorded which). This sequence joins TRBV24-1 and TRBJ2-1; TRBD2 aligns across 7 bases. The CDR3 loop is CATRASGASSCNEQFF. CDR3 DNA sequence: TGTGCCACCCGGGCAAGCGGGGCGAGCTCCTGCAATGAGCAGTTCTTC.